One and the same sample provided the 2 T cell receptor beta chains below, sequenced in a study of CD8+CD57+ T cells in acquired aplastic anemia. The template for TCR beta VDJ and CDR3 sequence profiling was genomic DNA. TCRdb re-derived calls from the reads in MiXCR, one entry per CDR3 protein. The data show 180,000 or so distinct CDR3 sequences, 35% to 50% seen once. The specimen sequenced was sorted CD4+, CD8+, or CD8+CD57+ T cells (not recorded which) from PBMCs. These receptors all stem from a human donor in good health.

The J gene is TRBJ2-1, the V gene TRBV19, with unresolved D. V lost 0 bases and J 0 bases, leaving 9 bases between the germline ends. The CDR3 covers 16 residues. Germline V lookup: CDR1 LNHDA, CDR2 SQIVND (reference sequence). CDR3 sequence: CASSIEASSSYNEQFF. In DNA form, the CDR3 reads TGTGCCAGTAGTATAGAAGCGTCCAGCTCCTACAATGAGCAGTTCTTC.

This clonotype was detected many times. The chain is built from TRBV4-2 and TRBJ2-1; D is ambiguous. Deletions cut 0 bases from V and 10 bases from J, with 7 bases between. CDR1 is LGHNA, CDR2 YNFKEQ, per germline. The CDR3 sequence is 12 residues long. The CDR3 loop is CASSQEGVEQFF. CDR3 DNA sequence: TGTGCCAGCAGCCAAGAGGGCGTGGAGCAGTTCTTC.